The sequence of this TCR beta chain was determined in a study of neurological immune-mediated disorders. This clonotype is classed as medium-sized. Every sequencing run drew on 15-18 subjects and yielded over 170 million TCR-beta sequences. TCRdb re-derived calls from the 5' RACE reads in MiXCR, one entry per CDR3 protein. The table lists over 13,000 distinct CDR3 sequences, 5.5% to 7% of them singletons. Volunteers from a blood bank in Maryland, USA, made up the healthy controls. With 0 bases removed from V and 13 bases from J, the gap between germline ends came to 13 bases. Germline V gene sequence: CDR1 SGHKS, CDR2 YYEKEE (reference sequence). This CDR3 spans 12 amino acids.

The sequence was collected from a middle-aged woman in good health. Sequenced: CD8+ T cells from blood. The chain couples TRBV5-5 to TRBJ1-1; D gene uncertain. CDR3 amino acids: CASSLGGIRGFF. CDR3 DNA: TGTGCCAGCAGCTTGGGAGGGATAAGAGGTTTCTTT.